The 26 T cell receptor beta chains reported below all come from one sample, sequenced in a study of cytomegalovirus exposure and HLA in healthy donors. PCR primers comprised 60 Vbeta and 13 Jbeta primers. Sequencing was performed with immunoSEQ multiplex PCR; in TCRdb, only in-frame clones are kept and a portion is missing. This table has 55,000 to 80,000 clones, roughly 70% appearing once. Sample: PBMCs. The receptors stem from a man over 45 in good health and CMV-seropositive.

As DNA, the CDR3 is TGCGCCAGCAGCCAAGATTCCGGGGGTGGCGTTGGGGCCAACGTCCTGACTTTC. Protein product: CASSQDSGGGVGANVLTF. J is TRBJ2-6 and V is TRBV4-3, with D possibly matching TRBD2 (6 bases). V was trimmed by 0 bases and J by 3 bases, leaving 15 bases between them. This CDR3 is built from 18 residues. The germline CDR1 and CDR2 sequences are LGHNA and YSLEER.

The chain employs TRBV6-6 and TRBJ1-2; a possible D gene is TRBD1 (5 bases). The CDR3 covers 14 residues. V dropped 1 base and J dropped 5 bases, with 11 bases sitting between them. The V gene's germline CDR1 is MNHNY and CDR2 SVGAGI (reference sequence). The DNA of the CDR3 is TGTGCCAGCAGTTACTTGGACACGGCTTATGGCTACACCTTC. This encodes CASSYLDTAYGYTF.

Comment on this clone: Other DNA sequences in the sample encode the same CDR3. The CDR3: CASTRGGFYTDTQYF. The CDR3 DNA reads TGTGCCAGCACACGGGGGGGCTTTTACACAGATACGCAGTATTTT. This rearrangement joins TRBV25-1 to TRBJ2-3; 8 nucleotides agree with TRBD2. This CDR3 contains 15 residues. The trim removed 7 bases at V and 2 bases at J, leaving 8 bases unmatched. Germline loops: CDR1 MGHDK, CDR2 SYGVNS.

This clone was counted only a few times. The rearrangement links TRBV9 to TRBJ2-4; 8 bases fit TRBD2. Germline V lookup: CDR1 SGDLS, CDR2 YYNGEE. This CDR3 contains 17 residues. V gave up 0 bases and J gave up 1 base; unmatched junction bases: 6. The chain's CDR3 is CASSVDPPSGAKNIQYF. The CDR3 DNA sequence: TGTGCCAGCAGCGTAGACCCTCCTAGCGGGGCCAAAAACATTCAGTACTTC.

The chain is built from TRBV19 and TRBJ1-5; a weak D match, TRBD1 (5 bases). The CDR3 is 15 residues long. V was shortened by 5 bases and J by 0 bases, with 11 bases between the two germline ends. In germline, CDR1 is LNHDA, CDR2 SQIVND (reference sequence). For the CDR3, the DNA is TGTGCCAGTAGTTCGGACATCCGTAGCAATCAGCCCCAGCATTTT. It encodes CASSSDIRSNQPQHF.

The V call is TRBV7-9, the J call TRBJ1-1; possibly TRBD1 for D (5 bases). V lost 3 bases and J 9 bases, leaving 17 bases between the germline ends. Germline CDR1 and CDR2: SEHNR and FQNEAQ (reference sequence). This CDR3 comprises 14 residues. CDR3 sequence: CASSFPPGGGKAFF. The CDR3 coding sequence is TGTGCCAGCAGCTTCCCCCCCGGTGGGGGGAAAGCTTTCTTT.

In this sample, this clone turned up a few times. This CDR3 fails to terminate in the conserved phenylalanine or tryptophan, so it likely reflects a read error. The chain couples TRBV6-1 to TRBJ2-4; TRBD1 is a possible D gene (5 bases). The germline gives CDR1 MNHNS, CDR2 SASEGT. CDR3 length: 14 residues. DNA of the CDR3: TGTGCCAGCAGTGAAGCGTGGGGCCCCCACATGCAGTACTGC. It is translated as CASSEAWGPHMQYC.

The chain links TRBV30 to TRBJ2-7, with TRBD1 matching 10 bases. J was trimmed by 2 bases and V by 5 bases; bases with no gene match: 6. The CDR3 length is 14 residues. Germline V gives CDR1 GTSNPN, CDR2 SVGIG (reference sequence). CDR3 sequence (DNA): TGTGCCTGGGATGGACAGGGGGGAACCTACGAGCAGTACTTC. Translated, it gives CAWDGQGGTYEQYF.

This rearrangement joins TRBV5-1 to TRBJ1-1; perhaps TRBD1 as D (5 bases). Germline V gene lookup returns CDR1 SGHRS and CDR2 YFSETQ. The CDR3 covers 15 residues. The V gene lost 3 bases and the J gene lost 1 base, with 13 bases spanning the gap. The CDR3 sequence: CASSWPGHTNTEAFF. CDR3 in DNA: TGCGCCAGCAGCTGGCCCGGACACACGAACACTGAAGCTTTCTTT.

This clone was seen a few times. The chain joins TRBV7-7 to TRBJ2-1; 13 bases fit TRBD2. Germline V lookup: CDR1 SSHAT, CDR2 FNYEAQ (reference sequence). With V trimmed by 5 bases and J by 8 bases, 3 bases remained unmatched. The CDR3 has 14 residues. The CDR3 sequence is CASSLGLAGDEQFF. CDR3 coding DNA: TGTGCCAGCAGCCTCGGACTAGCGGGGGATGAGCAGTTCTTC. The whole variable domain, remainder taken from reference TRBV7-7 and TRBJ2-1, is GAGVSQSPRYKVTKRGQDVTLRCDPISSHATLYWYQQALGQGPEFLTYFNYEAQPDKSGLPSDRFSAERPEGSISTLTIQRTEQRDSAMYRCASSLGLAGDEQFFGPGTRLTVL.

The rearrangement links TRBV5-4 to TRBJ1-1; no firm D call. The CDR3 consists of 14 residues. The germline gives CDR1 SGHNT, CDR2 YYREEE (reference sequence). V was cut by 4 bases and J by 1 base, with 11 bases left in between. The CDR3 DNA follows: TGTGCCAGCAGCCTCCTGGGAGGGAACACTGAAGCTTTCTTT. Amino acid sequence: CASSLLGGNTEAFF.

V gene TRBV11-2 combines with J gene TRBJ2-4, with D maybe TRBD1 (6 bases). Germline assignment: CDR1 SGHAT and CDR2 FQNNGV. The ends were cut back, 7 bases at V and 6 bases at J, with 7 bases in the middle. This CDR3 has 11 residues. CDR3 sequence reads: CASKGVNIQYF. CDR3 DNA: TGTGCCAGCAAGGGGGTAAACATTCAGTACTTC.

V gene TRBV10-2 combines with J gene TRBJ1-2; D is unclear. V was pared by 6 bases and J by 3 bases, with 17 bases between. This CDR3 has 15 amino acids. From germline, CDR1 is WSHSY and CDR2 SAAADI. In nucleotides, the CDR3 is TGCGCCAGCAGGGACCATGGCGGGGTCTACTATGGCTACACCTTC. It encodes CASRDHGGVYYGYTF.

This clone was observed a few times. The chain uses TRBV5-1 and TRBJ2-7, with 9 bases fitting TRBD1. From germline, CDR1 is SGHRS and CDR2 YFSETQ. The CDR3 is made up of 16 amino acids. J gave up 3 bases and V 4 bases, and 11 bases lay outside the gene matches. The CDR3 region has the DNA TGCGCCAGCAGCCCGGAGGCGGGACAGGGCCTCTACGAGCAGTACTTC. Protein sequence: CASSPEAGQGLYEQYF.

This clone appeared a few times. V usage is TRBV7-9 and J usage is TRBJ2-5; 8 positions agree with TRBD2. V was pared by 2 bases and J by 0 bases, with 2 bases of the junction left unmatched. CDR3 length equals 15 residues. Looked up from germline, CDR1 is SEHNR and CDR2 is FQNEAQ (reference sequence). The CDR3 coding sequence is TGTGCCAGCAGCTTAAGACTAGCGAACCAAGAGACCCAGTACTTC. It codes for CASSLRLANQETQYF.

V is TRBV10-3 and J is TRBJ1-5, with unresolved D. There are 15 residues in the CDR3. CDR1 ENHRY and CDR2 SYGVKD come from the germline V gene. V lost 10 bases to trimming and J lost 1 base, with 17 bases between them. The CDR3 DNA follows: TGTGCCACCTCGGAACGAGACAAGAGCAATCAGCCCCAGCATTTT. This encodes CATSERDKSNQPQHF.

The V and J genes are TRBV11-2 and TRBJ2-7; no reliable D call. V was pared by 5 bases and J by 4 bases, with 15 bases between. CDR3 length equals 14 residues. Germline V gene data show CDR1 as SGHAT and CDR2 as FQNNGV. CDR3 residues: CASSPPVIRYEQYF. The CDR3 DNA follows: TGTGCCAGCAGCCCTCCGGTCATCCGATACGAGCAGTACTTC.

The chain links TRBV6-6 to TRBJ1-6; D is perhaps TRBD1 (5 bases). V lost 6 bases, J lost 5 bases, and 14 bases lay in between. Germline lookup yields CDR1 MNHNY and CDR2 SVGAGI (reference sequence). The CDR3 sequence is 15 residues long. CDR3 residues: CASRPGNQNNSPLHF. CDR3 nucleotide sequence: TGTGCCAGCAGACCAGGGAATCAGAATAATTCACCCCTCCACTTT.

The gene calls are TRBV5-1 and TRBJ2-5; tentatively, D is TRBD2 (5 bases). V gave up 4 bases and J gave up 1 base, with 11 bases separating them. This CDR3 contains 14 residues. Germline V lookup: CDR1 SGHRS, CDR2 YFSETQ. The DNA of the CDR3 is TGCGCCAGCAGCCCAACAGCGGCCCAAGAGACCCAGTACTTC. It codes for CASSPTAAQETQYF. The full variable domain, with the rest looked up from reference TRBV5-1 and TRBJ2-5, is KAGVTQTPRYLIKTRGQQVTLSCSPISGHRSVSWYQQTPGQGLQFLFEYFSETQRNKGNFPGRFSGRQFSNSRSEMNVSTLELGDSALYLCASSPTAAQETQYFGPGTRLLVL.

The CDR3: CASSFPPQGVVTEAFF. DNA of the CDR3: TGTGCCAGCAGTTTCCCCCCCCAGGGGGTCGTCACTGAAGCTTTCTTT. The chain employs TRBV6-6 and TRBJ1-1, with 7 positions matching TRBD1. Looked up from germline, CDR1 is MNHNY and CDR2 is SVGAGI (reference sequence). CDR3 length: 16 amino acids. The junction had 12 bases not matched to a gene; V was cut back by 4 bases and J by 4 bases.

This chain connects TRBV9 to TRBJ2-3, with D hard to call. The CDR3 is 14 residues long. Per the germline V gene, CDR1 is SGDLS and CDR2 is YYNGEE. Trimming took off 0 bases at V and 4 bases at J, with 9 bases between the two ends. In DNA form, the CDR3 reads TGTGCCAGCAGCGTAGAGGAGCGTTCAGATACGCAGTATTTT. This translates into CASSVEERSDTQYF.

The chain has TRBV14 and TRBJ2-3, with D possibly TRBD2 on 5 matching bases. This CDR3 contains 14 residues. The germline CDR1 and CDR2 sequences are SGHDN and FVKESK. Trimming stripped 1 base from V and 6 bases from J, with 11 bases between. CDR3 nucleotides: TGTGCCAGCAGCCAAGGGCCCCCGGGGGATACGCAGTATTTT. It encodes CASSQGPPGDTQYF.

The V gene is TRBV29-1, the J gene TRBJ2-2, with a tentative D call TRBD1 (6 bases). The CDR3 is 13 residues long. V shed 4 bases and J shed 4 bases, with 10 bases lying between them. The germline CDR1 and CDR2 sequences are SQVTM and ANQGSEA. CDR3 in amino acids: CSVGGPITGELFF. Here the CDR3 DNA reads TGCAGCGTTGGGGGGCCCATCACCGGGGAGCTGTTTTTT.

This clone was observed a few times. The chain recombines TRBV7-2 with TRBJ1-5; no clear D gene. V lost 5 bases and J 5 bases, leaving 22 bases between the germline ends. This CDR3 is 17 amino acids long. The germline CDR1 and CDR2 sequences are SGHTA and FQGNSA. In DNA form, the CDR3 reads TGTGCCAGCAGCACCGGAGGACGGGTTCACCAAGATCAGCCCCAGCATTTT. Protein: CASSTGGRVHQDQPQHF.

CDR3 amino acids: CASSIQGTTEAFF. As DNA, the CDR3 is TGTGCCAGCAGTATACAGGGGACCACTGAAGCTTTCTTT. The chain joins TRBV11-3 to TRBJ1-1; 7 bases are a match to TRBD1. CDR3 size: 13 residues. Germline CDR1 and CDR2: SGHNT and YENEEA. J was trimmed by 4 bases and V by 6 bases; bases with no gene match: 5.

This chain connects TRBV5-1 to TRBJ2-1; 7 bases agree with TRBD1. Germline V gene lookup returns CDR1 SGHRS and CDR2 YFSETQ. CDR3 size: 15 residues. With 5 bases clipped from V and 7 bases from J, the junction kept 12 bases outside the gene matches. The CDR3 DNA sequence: TGCGCCAGCAGTCAAGGGGACAGCCAAGGTAATGAGCAGTTCTTC. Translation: CASSQGDSQGNEQFF.